This TCR beta chain was documented in a study of CXCR3-negative and CXCR3-positive naive CD8 T cells. By frequency, this clonotype registers medium-sized. Germline V gives CDR1 SGHDN, CDR2 FVKESK. The CDR3 loop spans 13 amino acids. The TRB cDNA libraries were prepared by 5' RACE with UMI labels. With the 5' RACE reads reprocessed, TCRdb shows one record per CDR3 protein and no DNA. The sample's table shows about 6,100 distinct CDR3 sequences. The sample taken for sequencing was naive CXCR3- CD8+ T cells from blood. Subset defined: CD45RO-CCR7+CD27+CD95- naive CD8+ T cells lacking CXCR3 (TNR3-). V usage is TRBV14 and J usage is TRBJ2-7. The receptor comes from a human donor in good health. Some clones in this sample may be carry-over from other donors' samples. CDR3 residues: CASSRTRSYEQYF.